These 27 T cell receptor beta chains were all obtained from the same sample, sequenced in a study of T-cell reconstitution after alpha-beta-depleted transplantation in children. As it was prepared, the TCRbeta library received unique molecular identifiers. TCRdb redid the calling of the PCR reads with MiXCR, one entry per CDR3 protein. Of about 78,000 distinct CDR3 sequences in the sample, around an eighth were seen once. The sequencing here drew on PBMCs, mostly from graft donor cells, taken 180 days after TCRalphabeta/CD19-depleted stem cell transplant. The receptor set was obtained from a male patient aged 2 to 10 who had a stem cell transplant for acute lymphoblastic leukemia, so the T cells may come from the graft donor.

This clonotype appeared a few times. The chain is built from TRBV10-3 and TRBJ2-4; D possibly matches TRBD1 or TRBD2 (6 bases each). V lost 2 bases, J lost 11 bases, and 22 bases lay in between. Per the germline V gene, CDR1 is ENHRY and CDR2 is SYGVKD. The CDR3 length is 16 residues. CDR3 amino acids: CAISEPRSRNGGFQYF. The CDR3 DNA is TGTGCCATCAGTGAGCCGCGCTCTCGCAACGGGGGCTTTCAGTACTTC.

The chain employs TRBV21-1 and TRBJ2-7. TRBV21-1 is given as a pseudogene. The length of the CDR3 is 13 residues. As DNA, the CDR3 is TGTGCCAGCAGCGCACAGCTAACCCACGAGCAGTACTTC. It is translated as CASSAQLTHEQYF.

The V and J genes are TRBV6-1 and TRBJ2-7; TRBD2 matches 7 bases. The CDR3 totals 13 residues. The germline V gene encodes CDR1 MNHNS and CDR2 SASEGT. The V and J ends lost 0 bases and 9 bases, in that order; junction bases with no gene match: 5. This CDR3 reads CASSEAGPSGQYF. The CDR3 region has the DNA TGTGCCAGCAGTGAAGCGGGACCTAGCGGGCAGTACTTC.

V usage is TRBV7-2 and J usage is TRBJ2-7; D perhaps matches TRBD2 (6 bases). The V end lost 1 base, the J end lost 7 bases, and 14 bases lay between the germline ends. The CDR3 consists of 14 residues. The germline V gene encodes CDR1 SGHTA and CDR2 FQGNSA. The CDR3 nucleotides read TGTGCCAGCAGCTTAGGGGGAGGCAAGCAAGAGCAGTACTTC. Residues: CASSLGGGKQEQYF.

This clonotype was observed a handful of times. The chain has TRBV28 and TRBJ1-1; tentative D call: TRBD1 (6 bases). CDR1 and CDR2 from the germline V gene are MDHEN and SYDVKM. V lost 5 bases and J 0 bases, leaving 16 bases between the germline ends. The CDR3 covers 16 residues. The CDR3 is CASSPRSDSLNTEAFF. The CDR3 coding sequence is TGTGCCAGCAGTCCCCGATCGGACAGCTTGAACACTGAAGCTTTCTTT.

This clonotype was seen only a few times. The limits of the CDR3 on the DNA are not certain, so only TCRdb's listed CDR3 is given. This chain joins TRBV29-1 and TRBJ2-1. Germline V gene sequence: CDR1 SQVTM, CDR2 ANQGSEA. The CDR3 totals 16 residues, both ends included. CDR3 in amino acids: CSVVPSVRTEPNEQFF.

The chain employs TRBV18 and TRBJ2-5; D not resolved. V was pared by 4 bases and J by 5 bases, with 11 bases between. CDR1 is KGHSH, CDR2 LQKENI, per germline. The CDR3 runs 13 residues. The CDR3 nucleotides are TGTGCCAGCTCACAGGGTTCGGTGGAGACCCAGTACTTC. This gives the protein CASSQGSVETQYF.

As concerns this clonotype: One end of the junction fails to match germline, which may point to a read error. The gene calls are TRBV10-3 and TRBJ2-4; 8 positions agree with TRBD2. The CDR3 is 13 residues long. Germline CDR1 ENHRY, CDR2 SYGVKD. CDR3 DNA: TGTGCCATCGCCGGGGGGGGGAAAAACATTCTGTACTTC. Its translation is CAIAGGGKNILYF.

This clonotype was counted between two and nine times. This chain connects TRBV20-1 to TRBJ2-7; 9 bases map to TRBD2. The germline gives CDR1 DFQATT, CDR2 SNEGSKA (reference sequence). Trimming removed 6 bases from V and 2 bases from J; junction bases left unmatched: 5. The CDR3 sequence is 13 residues long. The CDR3: CSAPGLATYEQYF. The CDR3 DNA sequence: TGCAGTGCCCCGGGACTAGCAACCTACGAGCAGTACTTC.

This clonotype was observed a few times. The chain combines TRBV20-1 with TRBJ1-6; D unclear. V shed 0 bases and J shed 0 bases, with 9 bases lying between them. Germline V gives CDR1 DFQATT, CDR2 SNEGSKA (reference sequence). The CDR3 sequence is 16 residues long. The CDR3 here is CSAREGGSSYNSPLHF. In DNA form, the CDR3 reads TGCAGTGCTAGAGAAGGCGGGAGCTCCTATAATTCACCCCTCCACTTT.

There are a few counts of this clonotype. This chain joins TRBV20-1 and TRBJ2-4; D remains unclear. The germline V and J ends were trimmed by 4 bases and 0 bases, with 4 bases remaining between them. The CDR3 runs 12 residues. Germline loops: CDR1 DFQATT, CDR2 SNEGSKA (reference sequence). The CDR3 loop is CSATIAKNIQYF. The DNA for the CDR3 is TGCAGTGCTACCATAGCCAAAAACATTCAGTACTTC.

This clonotype was seen a handful of times. The chain employs TRBV4-2 and TRBJ1-5; D unresolved. The CDR3 runs 14 residues. From germline, CDR1 is LGHNA and CDR2 YNFKEQ. V lost 0 bases and J 5 bases, leaving 8 bases between the germline ends. The CDR3 reads CASSQDPGHQPQHF. Written as DNA, the CDR3 is TGTGCCAGCAGCCAAGACCCTGGCCATCAGCCCCAGCATTTT.

To note about this clonotype: At one end, the junction sequence differs from germline, possibly due to a read error. The V call is TRBV19, the J call TRBJ2-7; tentative D call: TRBD1 (5 bases). Germline CDR1 is LNHDA and CDR2 is SQIVND (reference sequence). The CDR3 extends over 14 amino acids. CDR3 in amino acids: CGSSIKSGKGEQYF. CDR3 nucleotide sequence: TGTGGCAGTAGTATAAAGTCAGGGAAAGGCGAGCAGTACTTC.

This clonotype was counted only a few times. V and J are TRBV19 and TRBJ1-2; D is unresolved. Germline V lookup: CDR1 LNHDA, CDR2 SQIVND (reference sequence). CDR3 length: 15 residues. Trimming pared 4 bases from V and 1 base from J, leaving 13 bases between. The CDR3: CASSTRIRINYGYTF. CDR3 coding DNA: TGTGCCAGTAGTACCCGGATTCGTATTAACTATGGCTACACCTTC.

In this sample, this clonotype turned up a few times. This sequence joins TRBV6-2 or TRBV6-3 and TRBJ2-7; TRBD2 aligns across 9 bases. The V and J ends lost 2 bases and 4 bases, in that order; junction bases with no gene match: 6. This CDR3 region has 15 residues. CDR1 is MNHEY, CDR2 SVGEGT, per germline. CDR3 sequence: CASSYGPSGAYEQYF. The CDR3 DNA reads as TGTGCCAGCAGTTACGGGCCTAGCGGGGCTTACGAGCAGTACTTC.

At least ten counts were recorded for this clonotype. V is TRBV5-6 and J is TRBJ2-1, with D uncertain. This CDR3 has 15 residues. Germline V lookup: CDR1 SGHDT, CDR2 YYEEEE. V was clipped by 0 bases and J by 5 bases, with 12 bases between them. The CDR3 is CASSLVENYHNEQFF. The DNA of the CDR3 is TGTGCCAGCAGCTTGGTGGAGAACTACCACAATGAGCAGTTCTTC. Combining the CDR3 with reference TRBV5-6 and TRBJ2-1 gives the whole variable domain DAGVTQSPTHLIKTRGQQVTLRCSPKSGHDTVSWYQQALGQGPQFIFQYYEEEERQRGNFPDRFSGHQFPNYSSELNVNALLLGDSALYLCASSLVENYHNEQFFGPGTRLTVL.

At least ten counts were recorded for this clonotype. This chain joins TRBV7-9 and TRBJ1-2, with D perhaps TRBD1 (6 bases). The CDR3 sequence is 13 residues long. Trimming cost V 5 bases and J 7 bases, with 14 bases left between them. CDR1 is SEHNR, CDR2 FQNEAQ, per germline (reference sequence). The CDR3 DNA is TGTGCCAGCAGCCCAGGACAGCGGGGTGGCTACACCTTC. Encoded protein: CASSPGQRGGYTF.

The chain employs TRBV28 and TRBJ2-7, with 7 bases aligning to TRBD1. Looked up from germline, CDR1 is MDHEN and CDR2 is SYDVKM. V lost 3 bases and J lost 6; bases outside the gene matches: 8. There are 14 residues in the CDR3. The CDR3 loop reads CASSLTGTHGEQYF. The CDR3 bases are TGTGCCAGCAGTTTGACAGGGACCCATGGCGAGCAGTACTTC.

In its sample, this clonotype was seen many times. The chain employs TRBV20-1 and TRBJ1-2; weak D call: TRBD1 (5 bases). CDR3 size: 12 residues. Germline CDR1 DFQATT, CDR2 SNEGSKA (reference sequence). The germline V and J ends were trimmed by 3 bases and 6 bases, with 11 bases remaining between them. In DNA form, the CDR3 reads TGCAGTGCTAGCCAGGGTGGGGATGGCTACACCTTC. Protein sequence: CSASQGGDGYTF.

This sequence joins TRBV20-1 and TRBJ2-1; tentatively, D is TRBD2 (5 bases). CDR1 and CDR2 (germline): DFQATT, SNEGSKA (reference sequence). The V end was cut by 6 bases, the J end by 0 bases, with 15 bases between. CDR3 size: 15 residues. This CDR3 reads CSARGALPSYNEQFF. CDR3 in DNA: TGCAGTGCCCGGGGAGCCTTACCCTCCTACAATGAGCAGTTCTTC.

This clonotype has just a few counts. V gene TRBV7-9 combines with J gene TRBJ1-5, with 7 bases identical to TRBD1. The CDR3 length is 15 residues. CDR1 is SEHNR and CDR2 is FQNEAQ in the germline V gene (reference sequence). J gave up 6 bases and V 5 bases, and 10 bases lay outside the gene matches. In DNA form, the CDR3 reads TGTGCCAGCAGCCGGGGAGGGGGCATCGGTCAGCCCCAGCATTTT. Residues: CASSRGGGIGQPQHF. Full variable domain (remainder filled in from reference TRBV7-9 and TRBJ1-5): DTGVSQNPRHKITKRGQNVTFRCDPISEHNRLYWYRQTLGQGPEFLTYFQNEAQLEKSRLLSDRFSAERPKGSFSTLEIQRTEQGDSAMYLCASSRGGGIGQPQHFGDGTRLSIL.

J is TRBJ2-4 and V is TRBV12-3 or TRBV12-4, with D maybe TRBD1 (5 bases). Trimming stripped 2 bases from V and 9 bases from J, with 11 bases between. The CDR3 runs to 13 residues. CDR3 nucleotides: TGTGCCAGCAGTTTAAAAAGGGGAACCATTCAGTACTTC. This gives the protein CASSLKRGTIQYF.

CDR3 sequence reads: CASSLDPGLIGGYHNSPLHF. In DNA, the CDR3 is TGCGCCAGCAGCTTGGATCCTGGACTAATAGGAGGATATCATAATTCACCCCTCCACTTT. The J gene is TRBJ1-6, the V gene TRBV5-1; D is ambiguous. V was cut by 0 bases and J by 5 bases, with 24 bases left in between. The CDR3 loop spans 20 amino acids. Looked up from germline, CDR1 is SGHRS and CDR2 is YFSETQ.

Notes on this clonotype: Sequence at one end of the junction differs from germline and may be a read error. J is TRBJ1-3 and V is TRBV11-1; D is unclear. The CDR3 sequence is 11 residues long. Germline V lookup: CDR1 SGHAT, CDR2 FQDESV (reference sequence). The CDR3 DNA is TGTTCCAGCATTTCTGGAAACACCATATATTTT. This encodes CSSISGNTIYF. Using reference TRBV11-1 and TRBJ1-3 for the parts outside the CDR3, the full variable domain is EAEVAQSPRYKITEKSQAVAFWCDPISGHATLYWYRQILGQGPELLVQFQDESVVDDSQLPKDRFSAERLKGVDSTLKIQPAELGDSAMYLCSSISGNTIYFGEGSWLTVV.

V is TRBV7-6 and J is TRBJ2-2, with 9 bases fitting TRBD1. The CDR3 loop spans 17 amino acids. Germline values: CDR1 SGHVS, CDR2 FNYEAQ. With 1 base clipped from V and 1 base from J, the junction kept 4 bases outside the gene matches. CDR3 in amino acids: CASSLVPGQGNTGELFF. For the CDR3, the DNA is TGTGCCAGCAGCTTAGTACCGGGACAGGGGAACACCGGGGAGCTGTTTTTT. The variable domain in full, with the rest retrieved from reference TRBV7-6 and TRBJ2-2, is GAGVSQSPRYKVTKRGQDVALRCDPISGHVSLYWYRQALGQGPEFLTYFNYEAQQDKSGLPNDRFSAERPEGSISTLTIQRTEQRDSAMYRCASSLVPGQGNTGELFFGEGSRLTVL.

This clonotype was picked up a small number of times. The chain employs TRBV27 and TRBJ1-2; possibly TRBD1 for D (6 bases). Germline V gene sequence: CDR1 MNHEY, CDR2 SMNVEV (reference sequence). The length of the CDR3 is 16 residues. Trimming pared 7 bases from V and 4 bases from J, leaving 22 bases between. The CDR3 region has the DNA TGTGCCAGCAATCTATTTGAGAGGGGGATCCTCTATGGCTACACCTTC. Translating gives CASNLFERGILYGYTF.

This chain joins TRBV7-2 and TRBJ1-3; D is unresolved. Germline V CDR1 and CDR2: SGHTA, FQGNSA. The CDR3 loop spans 13 amino acids. The germline V and J ends were trimmed by 0 bases and 7 bases, with 7 bases remaining between them. DNA for the CDR3: TGTGCCAGCAGCTTAGCGCAGGCTAACACCATATATTTT. Its protein product is CASSLAQANTIYF.